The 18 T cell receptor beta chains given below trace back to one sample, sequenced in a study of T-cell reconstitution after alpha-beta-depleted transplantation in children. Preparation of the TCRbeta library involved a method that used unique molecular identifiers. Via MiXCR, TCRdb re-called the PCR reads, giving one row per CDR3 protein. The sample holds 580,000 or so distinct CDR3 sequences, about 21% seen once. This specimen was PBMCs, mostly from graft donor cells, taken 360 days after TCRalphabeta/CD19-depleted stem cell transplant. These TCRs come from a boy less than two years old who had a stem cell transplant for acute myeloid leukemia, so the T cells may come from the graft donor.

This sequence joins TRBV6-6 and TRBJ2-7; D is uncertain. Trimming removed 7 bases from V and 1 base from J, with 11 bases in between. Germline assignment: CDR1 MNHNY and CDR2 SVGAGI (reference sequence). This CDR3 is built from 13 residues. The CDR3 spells CASIGKESYEQYV. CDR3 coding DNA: TGTGCCAGCATAGGGAAGGAGTCCTACGAGCAGTACGTC.

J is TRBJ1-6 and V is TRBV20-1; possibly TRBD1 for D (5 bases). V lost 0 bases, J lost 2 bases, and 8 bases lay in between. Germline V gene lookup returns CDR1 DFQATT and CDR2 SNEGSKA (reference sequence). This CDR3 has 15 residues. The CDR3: CSARELGAYNSPLHF. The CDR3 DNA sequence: TGCAGTGCTAGAGAACTAGGGGCCTATAATTCACCCCTCCACTTT.

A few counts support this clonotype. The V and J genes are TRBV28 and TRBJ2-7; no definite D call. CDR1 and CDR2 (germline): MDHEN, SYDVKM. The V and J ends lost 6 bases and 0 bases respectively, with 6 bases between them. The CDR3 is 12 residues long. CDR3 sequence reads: CASRSASYEQYV. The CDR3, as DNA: TGTGCCAGCAGATCGGCCTCCTACGAGCAGTACGTC.

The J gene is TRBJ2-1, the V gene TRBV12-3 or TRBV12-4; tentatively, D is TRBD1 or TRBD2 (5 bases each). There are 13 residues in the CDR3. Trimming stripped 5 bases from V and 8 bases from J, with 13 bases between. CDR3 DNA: TGTGCCAGCAGTATGGGACCTTCGGATGAGCAGTTCTTC. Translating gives CASSMGPSDEQFF.

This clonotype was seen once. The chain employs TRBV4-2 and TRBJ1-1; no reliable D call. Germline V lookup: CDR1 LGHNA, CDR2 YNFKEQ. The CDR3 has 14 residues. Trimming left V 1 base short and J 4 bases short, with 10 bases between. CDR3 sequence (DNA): TGTGCCAGCAGCCAAGCCGGGTCGTCCACTGAAGCTTTCTTT. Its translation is CASSQAGSSTEAFF.

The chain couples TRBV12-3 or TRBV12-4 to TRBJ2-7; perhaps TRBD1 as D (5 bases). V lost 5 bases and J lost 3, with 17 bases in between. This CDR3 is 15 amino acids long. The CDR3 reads CASSPGPHFHYEQYV. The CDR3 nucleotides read TGTGCCAGCAGTCCAGGGCCCCACTTCCACTACGAGCAGTACGTC.

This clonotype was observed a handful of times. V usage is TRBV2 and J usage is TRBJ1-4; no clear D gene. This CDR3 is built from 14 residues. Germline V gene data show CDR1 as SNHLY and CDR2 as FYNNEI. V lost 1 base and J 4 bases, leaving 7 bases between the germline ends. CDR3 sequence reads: CASSEGRLNEKLFF. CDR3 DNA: TGTGCCAGCAGTGAAGGACGGCTTAATGAAAAACTGTTTTTT.

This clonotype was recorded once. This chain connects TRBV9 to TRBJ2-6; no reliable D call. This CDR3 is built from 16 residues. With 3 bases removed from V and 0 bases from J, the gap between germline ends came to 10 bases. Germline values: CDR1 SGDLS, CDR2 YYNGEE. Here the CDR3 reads CASSGRRDSGANVLTF. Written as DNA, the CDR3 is TGTGCCAGCAGCGGTAGACGTGACTCTGGGGCCAACGTCCTGACTTTC.

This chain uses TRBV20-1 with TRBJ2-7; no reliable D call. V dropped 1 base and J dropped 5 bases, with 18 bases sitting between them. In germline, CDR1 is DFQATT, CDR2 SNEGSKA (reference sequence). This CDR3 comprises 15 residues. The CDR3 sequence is CSARVPTHPNNEQYF. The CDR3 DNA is TGCAGTGCTAGAGTCCCGACACATCCTAACAACGAGCAGTACTTC.

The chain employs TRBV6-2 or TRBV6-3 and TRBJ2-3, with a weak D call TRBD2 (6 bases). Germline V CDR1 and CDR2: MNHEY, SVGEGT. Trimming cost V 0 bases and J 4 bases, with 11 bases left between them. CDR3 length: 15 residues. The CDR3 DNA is TGTGCCAGCAGTTACTCGAACGGGGGAGCAGATACGCAGTATTTT. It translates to CASSYSNGGADTQYF.

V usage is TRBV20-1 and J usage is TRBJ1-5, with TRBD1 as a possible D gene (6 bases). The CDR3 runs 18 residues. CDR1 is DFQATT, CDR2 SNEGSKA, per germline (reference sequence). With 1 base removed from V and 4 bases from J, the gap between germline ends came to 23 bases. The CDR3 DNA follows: TGCAGTGCTAGAGCCTTGACAGGCCCCAAGGGAAAAAATCAGCCCCAGCATTTT. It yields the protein CSARALTGPKGKNQPQHF.

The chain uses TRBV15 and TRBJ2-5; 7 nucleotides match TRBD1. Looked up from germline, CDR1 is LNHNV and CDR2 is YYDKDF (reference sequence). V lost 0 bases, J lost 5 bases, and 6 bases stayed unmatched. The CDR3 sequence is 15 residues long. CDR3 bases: TGTGCCACCAGCAGAGATGGCCCGACAGGGGAGACCCAGTACTTC. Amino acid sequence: CATSRDGPTGETQYF.

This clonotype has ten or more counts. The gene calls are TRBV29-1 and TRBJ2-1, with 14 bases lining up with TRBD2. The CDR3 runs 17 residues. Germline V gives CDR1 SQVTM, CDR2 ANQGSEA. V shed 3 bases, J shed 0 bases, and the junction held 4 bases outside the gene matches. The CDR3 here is CSVEGLAGESSYNEQFF. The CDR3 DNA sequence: TGCAGCGTTGAGGGACTAGCGGGGGAGAGCTCCTACAATGAGCAGTTCTTC.

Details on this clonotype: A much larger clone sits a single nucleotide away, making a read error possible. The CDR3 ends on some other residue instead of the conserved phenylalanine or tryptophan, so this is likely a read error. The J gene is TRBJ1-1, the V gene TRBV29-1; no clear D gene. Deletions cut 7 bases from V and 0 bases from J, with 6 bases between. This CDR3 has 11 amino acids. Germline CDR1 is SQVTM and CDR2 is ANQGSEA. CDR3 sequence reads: CSATLNTEAFY. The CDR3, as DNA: TGCAGCGCGACACTGAACACTGAAGCTTTCTAT.

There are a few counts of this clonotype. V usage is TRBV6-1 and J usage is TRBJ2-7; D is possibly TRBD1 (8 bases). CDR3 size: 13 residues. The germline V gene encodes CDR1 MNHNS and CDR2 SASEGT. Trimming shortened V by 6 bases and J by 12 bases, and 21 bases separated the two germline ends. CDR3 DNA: TGTGCCAGCAGACAGGGGGGGAATCATCCCATGTACTTC. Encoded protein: CASRQGGNHPMYF.

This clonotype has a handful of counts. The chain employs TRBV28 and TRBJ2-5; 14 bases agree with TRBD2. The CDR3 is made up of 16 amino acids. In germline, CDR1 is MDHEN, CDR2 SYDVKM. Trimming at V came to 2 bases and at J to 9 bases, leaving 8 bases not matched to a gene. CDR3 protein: CASSLPTSGGAGPQYF. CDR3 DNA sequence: TGTGCCAGCAGTTTACCGACTAGCGGGGGGGCCGGGCCCCAGTACTTC.

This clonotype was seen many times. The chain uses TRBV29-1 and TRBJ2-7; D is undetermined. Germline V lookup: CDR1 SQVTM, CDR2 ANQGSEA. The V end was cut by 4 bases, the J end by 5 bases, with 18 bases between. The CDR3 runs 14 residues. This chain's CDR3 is CSVVVWGPFNEQYF. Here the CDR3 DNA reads TGCAGCGTTGTAGTATGGGGTCCCTTCAACGAGCAGTACTTC.

CDR3 sequence (DNA): TGTGCCAGCCGCTGGACTAGCGGGGGCTCCCAGTACCAAGAGACCCAGTACTTC. Protein: CASRWTSGGSQYQETQYF. The chain employs TRBV18 and TRBJ2-5, with 13 positions matching TRBD2. V shed 8 bases and J 0 bases; nucleotides not matched to a gene: 12. This CDR3 comprises 18 residues. The V gene's germline CDR1 is KGHSH and CDR2 LQKENI.